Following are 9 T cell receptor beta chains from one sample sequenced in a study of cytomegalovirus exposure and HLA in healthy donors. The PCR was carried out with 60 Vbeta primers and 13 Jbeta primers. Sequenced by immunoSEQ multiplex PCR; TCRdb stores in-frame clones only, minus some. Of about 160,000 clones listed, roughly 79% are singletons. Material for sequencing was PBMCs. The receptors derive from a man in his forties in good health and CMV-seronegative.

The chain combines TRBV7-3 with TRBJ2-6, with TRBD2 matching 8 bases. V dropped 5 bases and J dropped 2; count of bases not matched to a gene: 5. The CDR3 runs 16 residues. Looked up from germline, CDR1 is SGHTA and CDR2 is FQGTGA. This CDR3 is CASSPPGLAGANVLTF. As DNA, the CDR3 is TGTGCCAGCAGCCCACCGGGACTAGCTGGGGCCAACGTCCTGACTTTC. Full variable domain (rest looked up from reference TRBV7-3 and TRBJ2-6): GAGVSQTPSNKVTEKGKYVELRCDPISGHTALYWYRQSLGQGPEFLIYFQGTGAADDSGLPNDRFFAVRPEGSVSTLKIQRTERGDSAVYLCASSPPGLAGANVLTFGAGSRLTVL.

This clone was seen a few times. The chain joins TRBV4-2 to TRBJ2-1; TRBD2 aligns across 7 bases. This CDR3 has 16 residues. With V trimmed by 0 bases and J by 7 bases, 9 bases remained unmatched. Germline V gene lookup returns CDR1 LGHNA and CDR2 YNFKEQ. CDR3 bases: TGTGCCAGCAGCCAAGATGCGGACGGGAGGATAAATGAGCAGTTCTTC. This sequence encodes CASSQDADGRINEQFF.

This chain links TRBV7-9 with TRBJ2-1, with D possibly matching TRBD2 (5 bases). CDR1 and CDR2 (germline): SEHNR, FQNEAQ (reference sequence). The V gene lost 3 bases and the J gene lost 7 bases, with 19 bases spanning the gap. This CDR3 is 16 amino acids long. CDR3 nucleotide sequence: TGTGCCAGCAGCTTTACCGCCAGCGGCTTGGGTAATGAGCAGTTCTTC. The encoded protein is CASSFTASGLGNEQFF.

The CDR3 protein is CASSRRGEGYEQYF. In DNA form, the CDR3 reads TGCGCCAGCAGCCGGAGGGGTGAAGGCTACGAGCAGTACTTC. V and J are TRBV5-1 and TRBJ2-7, with D maybe TRBD2 (6 bases). Germline V lookup: CDR1 SGHRS, CDR2 YFSETQ. This CDR3 is built from 14 residues. V lost 4 bases, J lost 3 bases, and 14 bases lay in between.

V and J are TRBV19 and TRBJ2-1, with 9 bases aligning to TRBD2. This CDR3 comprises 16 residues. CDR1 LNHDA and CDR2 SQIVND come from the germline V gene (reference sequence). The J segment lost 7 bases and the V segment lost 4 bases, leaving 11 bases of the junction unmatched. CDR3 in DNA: TGTGCCAGTAGTACCTCAGGACTAGCGTCGAGGAATGAGCAGTTCTTC. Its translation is CASSTSGLASRNEQFF.

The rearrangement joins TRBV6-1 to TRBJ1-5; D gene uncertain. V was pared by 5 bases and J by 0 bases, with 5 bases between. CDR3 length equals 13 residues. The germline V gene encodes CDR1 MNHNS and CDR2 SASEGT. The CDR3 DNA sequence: TGTGCCAGCAGTACGGGTAGCAATCAGCCCCAGCATTTT. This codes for CASSTGSNQPQHF.

CDR3 in DNA: TGTGCCAGTAGTATCAGACTGTATTATGGCTACACCTTC. Translating gives CASSIRLYYGYTF. This chain connects TRBV19 to TRBJ1-2; D is uncertain. Germline CDR1 is LNHDA and CDR2 is SQIVND (reference sequence). CDR3 size: 13 residues. V shed 3 bases and J shed 5 bases, with 10 bases lying between them.

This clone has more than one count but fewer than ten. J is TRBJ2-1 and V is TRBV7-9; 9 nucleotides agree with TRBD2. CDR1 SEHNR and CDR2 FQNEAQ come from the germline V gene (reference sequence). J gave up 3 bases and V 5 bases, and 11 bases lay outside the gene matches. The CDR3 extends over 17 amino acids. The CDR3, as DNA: TGTGCCAGCAGCCCGGCCTTAGCGGGAGCTTTCTACAATGAGCAGTTCTTC. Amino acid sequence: CASSPALAGAFYNEQFF.

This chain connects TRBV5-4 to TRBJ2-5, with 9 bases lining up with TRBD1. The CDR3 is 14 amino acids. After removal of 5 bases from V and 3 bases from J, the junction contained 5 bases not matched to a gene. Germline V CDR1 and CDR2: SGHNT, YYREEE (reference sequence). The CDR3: CASRTGTGKETQYF. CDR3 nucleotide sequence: TGTGCCAGCAGAACCGGGACAGGGAAAGAGACCCAGTACTTC.